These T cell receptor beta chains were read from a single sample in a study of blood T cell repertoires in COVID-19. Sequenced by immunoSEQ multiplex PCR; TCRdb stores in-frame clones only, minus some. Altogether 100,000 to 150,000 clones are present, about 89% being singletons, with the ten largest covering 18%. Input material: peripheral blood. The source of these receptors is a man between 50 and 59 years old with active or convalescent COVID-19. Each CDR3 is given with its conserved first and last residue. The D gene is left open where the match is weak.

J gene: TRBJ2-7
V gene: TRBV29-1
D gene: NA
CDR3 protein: CSVGTGKEQYF
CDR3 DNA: TGCAGCGTTGGCACAGGCAAGGAGCAGTACTTC

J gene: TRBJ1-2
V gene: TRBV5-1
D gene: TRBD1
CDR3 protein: CASSLGFWDRVNYGYTF
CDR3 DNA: TGCGCCAGCAGCTTGGGGTTTTGGGACAGGGTAAACTATGGCTACACCTTC

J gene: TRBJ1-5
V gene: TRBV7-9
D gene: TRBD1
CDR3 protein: CASSSFPGQGLRGQPQHF
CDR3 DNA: TGTGCCAGCAGCTCATTTCCGGGACAGGGGTTAAGGGGTCAGCCCCAGCATTTT

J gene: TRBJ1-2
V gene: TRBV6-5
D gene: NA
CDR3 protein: CASSQPPQQGSGYTF
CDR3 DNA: TGTGCCAGCAGTCAACCGCCACAACAGGGATCTGGCTACACCTTC

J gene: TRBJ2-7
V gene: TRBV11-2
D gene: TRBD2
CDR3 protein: CASSFPSGQSYEQYF
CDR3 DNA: TGTGCCAGCAGCTTTCCTAGCGGACAATCCTACGAGCAGTACTTC

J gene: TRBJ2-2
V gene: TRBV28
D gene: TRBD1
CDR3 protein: CASLKGTGGGTGELFF
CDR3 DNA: TGTGCCAGCCTCAAGGGGACAGGGGGAGGGACCGGGGAGCTGTTTTTT

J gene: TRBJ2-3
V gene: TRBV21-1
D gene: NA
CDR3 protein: CASCPNGGKVTDTQYF
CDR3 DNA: TGTGCCAGCTGCCCTAACGGGGGGAAGGTCACAGATACGCAGTATTTT

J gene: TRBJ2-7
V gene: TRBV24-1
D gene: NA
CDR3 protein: CATSYKTDWRGQTYEQYF
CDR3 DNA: TGTGCCACCAGCTATAAAACCGATTGGCGGGGGCAAACCTACGAGCAGTACTTC

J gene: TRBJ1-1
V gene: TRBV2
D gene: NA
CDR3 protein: CASSGLRKAEAFF
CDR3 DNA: TGTGCCAGCAGTGGACTGAGGAAGGCTGAAGCTTTCTTT

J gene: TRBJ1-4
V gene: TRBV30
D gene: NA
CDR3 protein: CAWSRHNEKLFF
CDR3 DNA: TGTGCCTGGTCCAGGCATAATGAAAAACTGTTTTTT

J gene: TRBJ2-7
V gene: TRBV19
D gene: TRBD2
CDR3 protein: CASSTGDVAGEPYEQYF
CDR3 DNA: TGTGCCAGTAGTACGGGTGACGTAGCGGGAGAACCCTACGAGCAGTACTTC